These 10 T cell receptor beta chains share one sample of origin, sequenced in a study of blood T cell repertoires in COVID-19 (TCRdb year 2020). Receptor libraries were prepared by the immunoSEQ multiplex PCR assay. The table comes from immuneACCESS by way of TCRdb, which keeps in-frame sequences with V and J called. Part of the clones is missing from these tables; in studies checked, under half for an unresolved V gene and the rest for unknown reasons. The sample has about 300,000 clones on record, about 89% of them singletons. The ten top clones hold over 2% of the sample. Sequenced: peripheral blood. These receptors were taken from a woman in her thirties with COVID-19, enrolled during active disease.

V is TRBV5-1 and J is TRBJ1-1; TRBD1 agrees at 9 bases. Germline CDR1 and CDR2: SGHRS and YFSETQ. The CDR3 is 14 residues long. The V gene end was trimmed by 5 bases and the J gene end by 3 bases; junction bases not matched to a gene: 5. DNA of the CDR3: TGCGCCAGCAGTCACCGGGACAGGGACACTGAAGCTTTCTTT. This translates into CASSHRDRDTEAFF.

The CDR3 DNA is TGTGCCAGCAGTTACAGACAGGTTCAAGAGACCCAGTACTTC. Translation gives CASSYRQVQETQYF. The chain is built from TRBV6-5 and TRBJ2-5, with D possibly TRBD1 on 6 matching bases. The CDR3 has 14 residues. V was clipped by 2 bases and J by 2 bases, with 9 bases between them. Germline V lookup: CDR1 MNHEY, CDR2 SVGAGI.

The chain carries TRBV20-1 and TRBJ2-2, with a possible D match to TRBD2 (6 bases). The CDR3 length is 14 residues. Germline CDR1 reads DFQATT; CDR2 reads SNEGSKA (reference sequence). V shed 3 bases and J shed 3 bases, with 11 bases lying between them. CDR3 amino acids: CSASRGFDTGELFF. The DNA for the CDR3 is TGCAGTGCTAGTCGGGGGTTCGACACCGGGGAGCTGTTTTTT.

The chain has TRBV5-1 and TRBJ2-2, with 9 bases matching TRBD1. J was trimmed by 3 bases and V by 4 bases; bases with no gene match: 7. Germline V CDR1 and CDR2: SGHRS, YFSETQ. The CDR3 has 16 amino acids. CDR3 DNA sequence: TGCGCCAGCAGCATAACAGGGGGCGAGGACACCGGGGAGCTGTTTTTT. It codes for CASSITGGEDTGELFF. The full variable domain, with the rest looked up from reference TRBV5-1 and TRBJ2-2, is KAGVTQTPRYLIKTRGQQVTLSCSPISGHRSVSWYQQTPGQGLQFLFEYFSETQRNKGNFPGRFSGRQFSNSRSEMNVSTLELGDSALYLCASSITGGEDTGELFFGEGSRLTVL.

The rearrangement uses TRBV27 and TRBJ1-2; D unclear. V shed 6 bases and J shed 3 bases, with 11 bases lying between them. CDR3 length equals 13 residues. Germline CDR1 is MNHEY and CDR2 is SMNVEV (reference sequence). The DNA of the CDR3 is TGTGCCAGCAGACCCCAGGCCTACTATGGCTACACCTTC. Amino acids: CASRPQAYYGYTF.

The chain has TRBV28 and TRBJ2-1; D not certain. CDR1 and CDR2 from the germline V gene are MDHEN and SYDVKM. CDR3 size: 15 residues. Trimming took 4 bases from V and 0 from J, leaving 10 bases between them. The CDR3 here is CASSWALSSYNEQFF. In nucleotides, the CDR3 is TGTGCCAGCAGTTGGGCCCTGAGCTCCTACAATGAGCAGTTCTTC.

Of note for this clone: At the DNA level, this CDR3 is encoded by other sequences in the same sample as well. CDR3 in DNA: TGTGCCAGCAGTTTAGGGGGCAGCACAGATACGCAGTATTTT. This encodes CASSLGGSTDTQYF. The chain joins TRBV6-2 or TRBV6-3 to TRBJ2-3, with TRBD1 matching 7 bases. The CDR3 totals 14 residues. V lost 4 bases and J lost 0; bases outside the gene matches: 1. Germline assignment: CDR1 MNHEY and CDR2 SVGEGT.

This clone was detected only once. V gene TRBV27 combines with J gene TRBJ1-4; TRBD1 might be the D (6 bases). The V and J ends lost 3 bases and 3 bases respectively, with 17 bases between them. The CDR3 has 17 residues. In germline, CDR1 is MNHEY, CDR2 SMNVEV (reference sequence). CDR3 residues: CASSFSRGARSNEKLFF. The CDR3 DNA is TGTGCCAGCAGTTTTTCTCGGGGGGCGCGGTCTAATGAAAAACTGTTTTTT. The variable domain in full, completed from reference TRBV27 and TRBJ1-4, reads EAQVTQNPRYLITVTGKKLTVTCSQNMNHEYMSWYRQDPGLGLRQIYYSMNVEVTDKGDVPEGYKVSRKEKRNFPLILESPSPNQTSLYFCASSFSRGARSNEKLFFGSGTQLSVL.

V usage is TRBV2 and J usage is TRBJ2-5; 12 bases are a match to TRBD2. With V trimmed by 6 bases and J by 5 bases, 7 bases remained unmatched. The germline V gene encodes CDR1 SNHLY and CDR2 FYNNEI. The CDR3 length is 15 residues. The CDR3 bases are TGTGCCAGCAGAAGACTAGCGGGAGACCGGGAGACCCAGTACTTC. It is translated as CASRRLAGDRETQYF.

The V gene is TRBV6-5, the J gene TRBJ1-5; a weak D match, TRBD1 (6 bases). There are 14 residues in the CDR3. Deletions cut 7 bases from V and 6 bases from J, with 16 bases between. Germline-derived CDR1 and CDR2 are MNHEY and SVGAGI. In DNA form, the CDR3 reads TGTGCCAGCATTGGGTCGGGGGGCGGTCAGCCCCAGCATTTT. It yields the protein CASIGSGGGQPQHF.